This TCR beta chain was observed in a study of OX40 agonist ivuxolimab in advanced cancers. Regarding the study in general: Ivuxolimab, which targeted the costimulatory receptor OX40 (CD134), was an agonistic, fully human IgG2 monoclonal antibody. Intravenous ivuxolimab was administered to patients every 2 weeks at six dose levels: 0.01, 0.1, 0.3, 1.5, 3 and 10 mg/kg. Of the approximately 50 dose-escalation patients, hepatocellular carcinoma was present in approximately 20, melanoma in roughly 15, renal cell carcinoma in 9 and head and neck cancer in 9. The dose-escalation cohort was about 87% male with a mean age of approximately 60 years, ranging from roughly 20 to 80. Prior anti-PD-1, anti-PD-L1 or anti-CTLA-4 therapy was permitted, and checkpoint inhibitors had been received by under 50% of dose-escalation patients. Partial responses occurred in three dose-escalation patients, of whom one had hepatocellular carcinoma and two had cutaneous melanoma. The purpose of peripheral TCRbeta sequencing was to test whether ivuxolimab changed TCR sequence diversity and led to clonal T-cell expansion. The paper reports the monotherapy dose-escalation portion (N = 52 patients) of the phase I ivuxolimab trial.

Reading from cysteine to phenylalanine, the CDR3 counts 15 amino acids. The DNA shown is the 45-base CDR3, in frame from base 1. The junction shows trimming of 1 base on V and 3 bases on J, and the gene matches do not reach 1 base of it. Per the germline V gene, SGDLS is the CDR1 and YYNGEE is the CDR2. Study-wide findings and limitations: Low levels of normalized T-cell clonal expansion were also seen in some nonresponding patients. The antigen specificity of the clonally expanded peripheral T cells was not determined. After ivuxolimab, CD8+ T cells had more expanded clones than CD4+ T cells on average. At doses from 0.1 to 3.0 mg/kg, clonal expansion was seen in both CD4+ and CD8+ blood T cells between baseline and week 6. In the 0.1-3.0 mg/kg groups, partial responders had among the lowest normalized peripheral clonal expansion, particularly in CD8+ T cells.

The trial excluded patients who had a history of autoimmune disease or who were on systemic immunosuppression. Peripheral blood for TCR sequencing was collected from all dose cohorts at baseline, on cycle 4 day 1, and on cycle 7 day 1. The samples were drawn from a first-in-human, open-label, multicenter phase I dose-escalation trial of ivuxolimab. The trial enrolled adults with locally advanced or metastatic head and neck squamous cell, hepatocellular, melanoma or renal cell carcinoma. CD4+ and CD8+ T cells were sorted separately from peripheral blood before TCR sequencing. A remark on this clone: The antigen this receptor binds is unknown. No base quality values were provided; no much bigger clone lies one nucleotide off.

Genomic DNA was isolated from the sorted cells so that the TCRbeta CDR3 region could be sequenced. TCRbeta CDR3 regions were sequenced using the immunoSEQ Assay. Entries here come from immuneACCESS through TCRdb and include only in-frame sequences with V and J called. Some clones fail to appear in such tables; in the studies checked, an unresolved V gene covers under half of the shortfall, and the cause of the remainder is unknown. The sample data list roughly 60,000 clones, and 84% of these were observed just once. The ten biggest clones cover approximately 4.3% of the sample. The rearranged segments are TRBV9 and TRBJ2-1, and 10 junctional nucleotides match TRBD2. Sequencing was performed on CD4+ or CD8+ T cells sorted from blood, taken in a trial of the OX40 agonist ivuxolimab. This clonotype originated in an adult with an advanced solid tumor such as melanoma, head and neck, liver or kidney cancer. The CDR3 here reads CASSVRTSGYNEQFF. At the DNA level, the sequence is TGTGCCAGCAGCGTAAGGACTAGCGGCTACAATGAGCAGTTCTTC. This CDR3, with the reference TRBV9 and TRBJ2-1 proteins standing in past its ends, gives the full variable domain DSGVTQTPKHLITATGQRVTLRCSPRSGDLSVYWYQQSLDQGLQFLIQYYNGEERAKGNILERFSAQQFPDLHSELNLSSLELGDSALYFCASSVRTSGYNEQFFGPGTRLTVL.